This T cell receptor beta chain came from a study of CD8 T cells in Susac syndrome. Random-hexamer reverse transcription was applied to about 0.5 to 1 ug RNA. Amplification of the TCR beta CDR3 was carried out by immunoSEQ multiplex PCR, which spanned a total of 54 Vbeta and 13 Jbeta segments. Via MiXCR, TCRdb re-called the immunoSEQ multiplex PCR reads, giving one row per CDR3 protein. The sample comprises under 85,000 distinct CDR3 sequences, roughly 92% of which are singletons, and 0.35% to 0.5% rests with the top ten. Sequencing of TCR beta drew on CD8+ and CD4+ T cells from blood. The diagnostic criteria for definite or probable disease, as recently defined, were met by the patients with Susac syndrome. The CD8+ and CD4+ T cells were negatively isolated, with the TEMRA cells enriched by FACS. The CDR3 spans 16 residues. CDR1 is MDHEN, CDR2 SYDVKM, per germline. The J segment lost 6 bases and the V segment lost 6 bases, leaving 11 bases of the junction unmatched.

The sequence was obtained from a human donor with Susac syndrome. The chain is built from TRBV28 and TRBJ2-2, with TRBD1 identical over 9 bases. Sequencing was performed on CD8+ T cells from PBMCs. The CDR3 loop is CASRTPPRQGAGELFF. The CDR3 DNA sequence: TGTGCCAGCAGAACCCCCCCGCGACAGGGGGCCGGGGAGCTGTTTTTT.